A selection of T cell receptor beta chains follows, all from one sample in a study of CD8+ T cells in alopecia areata. The protocol was immunoSEQ multiplex PCR, while the TCRdb copy is restricted to in-frame clones and leaves out a portion. Of about 97,000 clones in the sample, approximately 42% were seen once. The source material was CD4+ T cells sorted from blood. The receptors come from a human donor with alopecia areata. The CDR3 runs from the conserved cysteine through the conserved F or W. D genes are given only for firm matches. Clone size, where shown, is once, few, many, or a class for clones that have expanded.

d_gene: TRBD2
len: 13
v_gene: TRBV29-1
j_gene: TRBJ2-5
abundance: .
CDR3aa: CSVATGGPVTQYF
CDR3nt: TGCAGCGTTGCAACGGGGGGGCCGGTGACCCAGTACTTC

d_gene: TRBD1
len: 17
v_gene: TRBV2
j_gene: TRBJ1-5
abundance: .
CDR3aa: CASSQRGGRGSNQPQHF
CDR3nt: TGTGCCAGCAGCCAAAGAGGGGGCAGGGGTAGCAATCAGCCCCAGCATTTT

d_gene: .
len: 14
v_gene: TRBV5-1
j_gene: TRBJ2-7
abundance: .
CDR3aa: CASSLDRDFYEQYF
CDR3nt: TGCGCCAGCAGCTTGGACAGGGACTTCTACGAGCAGTACTTC

d_gene: TRBD2
len: 13
v_gene: TRBV28
j_gene: TRBJ2-7
abundance: .
CDR3aa: CACRTSATYEQYF
CDR3nt: TGTGCCTGTCGGACTAGCGCTACCTACGAGCAGTACTTC

d_gene: .
len: 14
v_gene: TRBV29-1
j_gene: TRBJ2-1
abundance: .
CDR3aa: CSVAGIRLYNEQFF
CDR3nt: TGCAGCGTTGCCGGGATCCGGCTTTACAATGAGCAGTTCTTC

d_gene: .
len: 13
v_gene: TRBV5-6
j_gene: TRBJ2-5
abundance: .
CDR3aa: CASSLWRRETQYF
CDR3nt: TGTGCCAGCAGCTTGTGGAGACGAGAGACCCAGTACTTC

d_gene: .
len: 13
v_gene: TRBV5-1
j_gene: TRBJ2-5
abundance: few
CDR3aa: CASSLTGKETQYF
CDR3nt: TGCGCCAGCAGCTTAACAGGGAAAGAGACCCAGTACTTC

d_gene: TRBD1
len: 12
v_gene: TRBV30
j_gene: TRBJ1-2
abundance: .
CDR3aa: CAWTGGAYGYTF
CDR3nt: TGTGCCTGGACAGGGGGCGCCTATGGCTACACCTTC

d_gene: TRBD1
len: 16
v_gene: TRBV5-4
j_gene: TRBJ1-5
abundance: .
CDR3aa: CASSLAGQGPNQPQHF
CDR3nt: TGTGCCAGCAGCTTGGCGGGACAGGGCCCCAATCAGCCCCAGCATTTT

d_gene: TRBD1
len: 13
v_gene: TRBV29-1
j_gene: TRBJ2-3
abundance: few
CDR3aa: CSAMTGGSDTQYF
CDR3nt: TGCAGCGCAATGACAGGGGGCAGTGATACGCAGTATTTT

d_gene: TRBD1
len: 15
v_gene: TRBV7-2
j_gene: TRBJ2-2
abundance: few
CDR3aa: CASSRDRVNTGELFF
CDR3nt: TGTGCCAGCAGCCGTGACAGGGTGAACACCGGGGAGCTGTTTTTT

d_gene: TRBD2
len: 14
v_gene: TRBV29-1
j_gene: TRBJ2-3
abundance: .
CDR3aa: CSVALAGGTDTQYF
CDR3nt: TGCAGCGTAGCTCTAGCGGGAGGGACAGATACGCAGTATTTT

d_gene: .
len: 15
v_gene: TRBV7-2
j_gene: TRBJ1-3
abundance: .
CDR3aa: CASSSRDRPGNTIYF
CDR3nt: TGTGCCAGCAGCTCGAGAGACAGGCCCGGAAACACCATATATTTT

d_gene: .
len: 14
v_gene: TRBV14
j_gene: TRBJ2-3
abundance: .
CDR3aa: CASSQGVYEATQYF
CDR3nt: TGTGCCAGCAGCCAAGGCGTCTACGAGGCTACGCAGTATTTT

d_gene: .
len: 12
v_gene: TRBV2
j_gene: TRBJ1-5
abundance: .
CDR3aa: CASRDSRQPQHF
CDR3nt: TGTGCCAGCAGGGACAGCCGTCAGCCCCAGCATTTT

d_gene: .
len: 15
v_gene: TRBV6-5
j_gene: TRBJ2-7
abundance: .
CDR3aa: CASTPTFIDPYEQYF
CDR3nt: TGTGCCAGCACCCCAACCTTCATAGACCCGTACGAGCAGTACTTC